This T cell receptor (beta chain) is from a study of T cell responses to AZD1222 COVID-19 vaccine. Whole-study findings and limits: Close to half of spike-specific TCRs reportedly recognize unmutated variant regions.

Profiling relied on immunoSEQ multiplex PCR, and the TCRdb table lists in-frame clones only, not all of them. The table records fewer than 110,000 clones, about 87% of them present only once. On this clone: Its antigen is currently unknown.

This CDR3 has 13 residues. V gave up 3 bases and J gave up 8 bases, with 13 bases separating them. CDR1 is SGHTA and CDR2 is FQGNSA in the germline V gene. This clonotype was sampled from an adult in good health. This material consisted of peripheral blood, taken on day 0 of AZD1222 vaccination. This rearrangement joins TRBV7-2 to TRBJ1-1; D remains ambiguous. CDR3 sequence (DNA): TGTGCCAGCAGCTTGAATCCTGTCGGGGAAGCTTTCTTT. It specifies CASSLNPVGEAFF. Supplemented by reference TRBV7-2 and TRBJ1-1, the full variable domain reads GAGVSQSPSNKVTEKGKDVELRCDPISGHTALYWYRQSLGQGLEFLIYFQGNSAPDKSGLPSDRFSAERTGGSVSTLTIQRTQQEDSAVYLCASSLNPVGEAFFGQGTRLTVV.